This T cell receptor beta chain derives from a study of lymphopenia after photon versus proton radiotherapy. Findings of the study overall: Better survival with proton therapy was suggested as possible, not demonstrated. Photon-treated patients lost naive T cells and TCR diversity; proton-treated stayed stable.

Between the trimmed V and J ends, which lost 4 bases and 6 bases, there was a span of 8 bases. There are 12 residues in the CDR3. From germline, CDR1 is SNHLY and CDR2 FYNNEI. With regard to this clone: The target antigen is unknown.

Assay used: immunoSEQ multiplex PCR; TCRdb lists only in-frame clones, some missing. The sample contains over 25,000 clones, about 87% of which appear only once. The chain recombines TRBV2 with TRBJ2-3; D uncertain. The TCR comes from a woman aged 55-70 years with cholangiocarcinoma. Some clones in this sample may be carry-over from other donors' samples. The sequencing used peripheral blood, collected from a patient treated with proton-based radiotherapy. As DNA, the CDR3 is TGTGCCAGCAGTGCGGAGACGGATACGCAGTATTTT. Translated: CASSAETDTQYF.